This TCR beta chain is from a study of immune evolution from preneoplasia to lung adenocarcinoma. The CDR3 contains 14 residues. V dropped 4 bases and J dropped 2 bases, with 8 bases sitting between them. The germline gives CDR1 WNHNN, CDR2 SYGVQD (reference sequence). Assay used: immunoSEQ multiplex PCR; TCRdb lists only in-frame clones, some missing. The sample contains approximately 4,300 clones, around 68% of which appear only once. The sequenced sample was FFPE adjacent normal lung tissue. The clonotype originates from a person aged 55 to 79 with lung adenocarcinoma. This chain connects TRBV10-1 to TRBJ2-2; D is tentatively TRBD1 or TRBD2 (5 bases each). The CDR3 is CASSGWDNTGELFF. The CDR3, as DNA: TGCGCCAGCAGTGGATGGGACAACACCGGGGAGCTGTTTTTT.